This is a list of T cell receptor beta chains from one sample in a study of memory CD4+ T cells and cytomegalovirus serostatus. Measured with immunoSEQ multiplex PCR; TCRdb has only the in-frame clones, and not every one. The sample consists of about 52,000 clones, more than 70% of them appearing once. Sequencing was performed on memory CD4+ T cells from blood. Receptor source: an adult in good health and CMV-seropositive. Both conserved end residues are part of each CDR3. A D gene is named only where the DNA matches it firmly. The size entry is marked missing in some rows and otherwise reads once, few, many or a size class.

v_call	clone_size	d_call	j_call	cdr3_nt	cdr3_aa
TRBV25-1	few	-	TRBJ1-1	TGTGCCAGCAGTTGGGTGGGGGAGGCTGAAGCTTTCTTT	CASSWVGEAEAFF
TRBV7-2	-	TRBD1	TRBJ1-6	TGTGCCAGCAGCTTAGGAGGGACAGGCGGTTCACCCCTCCACTTT	CASSLGGTGGSPLHF
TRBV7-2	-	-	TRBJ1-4	TGTGCCAGCAAGAAAAGCGGCACACCTAATGAAAAACTGTTTTTT	CASKKSGTPNEKLFF
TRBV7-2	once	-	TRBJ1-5	TGTGCCAGCAGCCGACAGGCCTTTAGCAATCAGCCCCAGCATTTT	CASSRQAFSNQPQHF
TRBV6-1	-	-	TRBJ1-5	TGTGCCACGTTCCTGGCAGGGAGTGGGGATCAGCCCCAGCATTTT	CATFLAGSGDQPQHF
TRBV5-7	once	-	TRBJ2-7	TGTGCCAGCAGTGCGAGGGGGACACTGTACGAGCAGTACTTC	CASSARGTLYEQYF
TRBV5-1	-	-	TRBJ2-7	TGCGCCAGCAGCTTGGACTCCTCCCAGTCCTACGAGCAGTACTTC	CASSLDSSQSYEQYF
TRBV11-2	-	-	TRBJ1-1	TGTGCCAGCAGCTTGCGACGGACGGCAGGGGAAGCTTTCTTT	CASSLRRTAGEAFF
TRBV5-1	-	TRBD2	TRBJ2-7	TGCGCCAGCAGCGTGCCGGGACTAGTCTACGAGCAGTACTTC	CASSVPGLVYEQYF
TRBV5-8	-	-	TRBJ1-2	TGTGCCAGCAGCTTCCGCATTACCGCGGGGGGCTACACCTTC	CASSFRITAGGYTF
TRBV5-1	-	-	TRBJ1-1	TGCGCCAGCAGCTCGAAGCCGGTAAGGACTGAAGCTTTCTTT	CASSSKPVRTEAFF
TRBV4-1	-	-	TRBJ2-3	TGCGCCAGCAGCCAGGAGGAGGACACATGGGCAGATACGCAGTATTTT	CASSQEEDTWADTQYF
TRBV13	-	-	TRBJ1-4	TGTGCCAGCAGCTTCAGGGGTAATAATGAAAAACTGTTTTTT	CASSFRGNNEKLFF
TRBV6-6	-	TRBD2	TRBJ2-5	TGTGCCACCTACCCCGGGACTAGCCAAGAGACCCAGTACTTC	CATYPGTSQETQYF
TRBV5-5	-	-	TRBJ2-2	TGTGCCAGCAGCCGTCTGGTCGTTAACACCGGGGAGCTGTTTTTT	CASSRLVVNTGELFF
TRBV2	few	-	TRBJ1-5	TGTGCCAGCAGTGCAGGGGCAGGCCGGTCCCAGCATTTT	CASSAGAGRSQHF
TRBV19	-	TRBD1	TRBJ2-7	TGTGCCAGTAGTATGGGTCTCTGGGACAGGGGCTACGAGCAGTACTTC	CASSMGLWDRGYEQYF
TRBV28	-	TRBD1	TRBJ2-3	TGTGCCAGCAGTCCCACCCAGCGGGACAGGGGAGTGGTAGATACGCAGTATTTT	CASSPTQRDRGVVDTQYF
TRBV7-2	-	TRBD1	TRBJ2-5	TGTGCCAGCAGCCCACAGGGGGGAAAGGAGACCCAGTACTTC	CASSPQGGKETQYF
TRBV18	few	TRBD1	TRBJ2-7	TGTGCCAGCTCACCCTCAGGGGGCAGCGAGCAGTACTTC	CASSPSGGSEQYF
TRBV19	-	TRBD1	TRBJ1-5	TGTGCCAGCCGACAGGGTTGGGATCAGCCCCAGCATTTT	CASRQGWDQPQHF
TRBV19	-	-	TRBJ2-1	TGTGCCAGTATGGACGGCAACAATGAGCAGTTCTTC	CASMDGNNEQFF
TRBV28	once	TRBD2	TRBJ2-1	TGTGCCAGCAGTTTATACATGACTAGCAACAATGAGCAGTTCTTC	CASSLYMTSNNEQFF
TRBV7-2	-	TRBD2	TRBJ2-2	TGTGCCAGCAGCTTAGATGGTAGCGGGGCCTTGGCCGGGGAGCTGTTTTTT	CASSLDGSGALAGELFF
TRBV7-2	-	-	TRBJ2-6	TGTGCCAGCAGCTCGAGAAGCGTCCTCTCTGGGGCCAACGTCCTGACTTTC	CASSSRSVLSGANVLTF
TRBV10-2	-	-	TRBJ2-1	TGCGCCAGCAGTGACAGGAGCTCCTACAATGAGCAGTTCTTC	CASSDRSSYNEQFF
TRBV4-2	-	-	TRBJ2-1	TGTGCCAGCAGCCAAGATCCCAGCGGGACACAGCAGTTCTTC	CASSQDPSGTQQFF
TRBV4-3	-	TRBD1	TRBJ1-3	TGCGCCAGCAGCCAACACAAGACTACAGGGGGCCCTGGAAACACCATATATTTT	CASSQHKTTGGPGNTIYF
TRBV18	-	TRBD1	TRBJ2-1	TGTGCCAGCTCACTAAACAGGGGCCAGGAGGTAAATGAGCAGTTCTTC	CASSLNRGQEVNEQFF
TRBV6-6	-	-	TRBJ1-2	TGTGCCAGCAGTGCTAGAGGGGATGGCTACACCTTC	CASSARGDGYTF
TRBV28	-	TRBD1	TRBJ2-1	TGTGCCAGCAGGGGACAGGGGAGGGATGAGCAGTTCTTC	CASRGQGRDEQFF
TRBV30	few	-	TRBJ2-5	TGTGCCTGGAGTGTAGGAGGGAGAGAGACCCAGTACTTC	CAWSVGGRETQYF
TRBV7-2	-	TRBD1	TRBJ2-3	TGTGCCAGCAGGGGACAGGGAACAGATACGCAGTATTTT	CASRGQGTDTQYF
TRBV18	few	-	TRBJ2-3	TGTGCCAGCTCCCCATATCCTCCGAGCTCAGATACGCAGTATTTT	CASSPYPPSSDTQYF
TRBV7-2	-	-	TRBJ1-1	TGTGCCAGCAGCCAAGGGAACACTGAAGCTTTCTTT	CASSQGNTEAFF
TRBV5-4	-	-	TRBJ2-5	TGTGCCAGCAGCTTCTCCCCGGGGCTTGTCGAAGAGACCCAGTACTTC	CASSFSPGLVEETQYF
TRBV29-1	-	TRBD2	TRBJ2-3	TGCAGCGTTGGGACTAGCGGGAGCACAGATACGCAGTATTTT	CSVGTSGSTDTQYF
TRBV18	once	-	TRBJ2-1	TGTGCCAGCTCATCCGCCGGGCCTCAGAGGGATGAGCAGTTCTTC	CASSSAGPQRDEQFF
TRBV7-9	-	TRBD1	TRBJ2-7	TGTGCCAGCAGCCTCTTAGGCTCCGGACAGGGGGCGATCGAGCAGTACTTC	CASSLLGSGQGAIEQYF
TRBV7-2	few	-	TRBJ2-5	TGTGCCAGCAGCTTCTATGGAGGGGAGTCAGAGACCCAGTACTTC	CASSFYGGESETQYF
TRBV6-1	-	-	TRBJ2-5	TGTGCCAGCAGGGGACAAATCCAAGAGACCCAGTACTTC	CASRGQIQETQYF
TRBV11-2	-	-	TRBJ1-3	TGTGCCAGCAGCTTAGCCAGGGCGGACTCTGGAAACACCATATATTTT	CASSLARADSGNTIYF
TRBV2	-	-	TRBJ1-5	TGTGCCAGCAGTGCCGCCATCGTGGGAAATCAGCCCCAGCATTTT	CASSAAIVGNQPQHF